The subject of this entry is one T cell receptor (beta chain). What it binds is unknown. The source of the sample is a study of cytomegalovirus exposure and HLA in healthy donors. Germline assignment: CDR1 SGDLS and CDR2 YYNGEE. V was clipped by 3 bases and J by 0 bases; unmatched bases: 9. This CDR3 comprises 17 residues. Study-wide findings and caveats: Later analysis demonstrated an association between a missense DCLRE1C variant and TCR beta V- and J-gene trimming. HLA alleles were associated with roughly 17,000 TCR beta sequences in a later analysis at 0.05 false discovery rate.

The PCR contained 60 Vbeta and 13 Jbeta primers. The data were produced by immunoSEQ multiplex PCR, yet TCRdb's version contains in-frame clones alone and is incomplete. Of roughly 240,000 clones in the sample, approximately 85% were seen once. This TCR was recovered from a girl aged 2-10 years in good health and CMV-seronegative. Specimen: PBMCs. This chain connects TRBV9 to TRBJ2-1; 7 bases agree with TRBD2. CDR3 sequence: CASSAVLGGGSYNEQFF. The CDR3 DNA follows: TGTGCCAGCAGCGCCGTTTTGGGCGGGGGCTCCTACAATGAGCAGTTCTTC.